A selection of T cell receptor beta chains follows, all from one sample in a study of T cell responses to AZD1222 COVID-19 vaccine. Method: immunoSEQ multiplex PCR; TCRdb's copy keeps in-frame clones and lacks some. This table has 130,000 to 150,000 clones, approximately 90% appearing once. The specimen was peripheral blood, collected on day 0 of AZD1222 vaccination. All receptors come from an adult in good health. CDR3s include the opening cysteine and the closing phenylalanine or tryptophan. The order of the fields is V gene, J gene, CDR3 protein.

TRBV18	TRBJ1-1	CASSPPTGNTEAFF
TRBV28	TRBJ2-5	CASSFRETQYF
TRBV19	TRBJ2-7	CASSKTNYPYEQYF
TRBV20-1	TRBJ2-4	CSASDPLIAKNIQYF
TRBV14	TRBJ2-3	CASSRSRASWGDTQYF
TRBV3-1/TRBV3-2	TRBJ2-1	CASSQEGQINEQFF
TRBV24-1	TRBJ2-3	CATSDLTGAGTDTQYF
TRBV29-1	TRBJ2-3	CSVDGAAQYF
TRBV7-9	TRBJ1-3	CASVLLSSGNTIYF
TRBV7-9	TRBJ1-4	CASSPVGGTNEKLFF
TRBV6-5	TRBJ2-2	CASSSTGGPTGELFF
TRBV1	TRBJ2-5	CTSSQLAGVDQETQYF
TRBV5-1	TRBJ2-7	CASSLSGRAYEQYF
TRBV5-6	TRBJ1-2	CASSLAGAGATNYGYTF
TRBV7-9	TRBJ1-4	CASSKGAAEKLFF
TRBV5-1	TRBJ1-4	CASSLGRTTNEKLFF
TRBV18	TRBJ2-7	CASSPAAKSSYEQYF
TRBV4-1	TRBJ2-3	CASSQDRGEATDTQYF
TRBV7-9	TRBJ1-4	CASSLLGTNEKLFF
TRBV18	TRBJ1-2	CASSPSTGFDYGYTF
TRBV5-1	TRBJ1-4	CASSLEALTGELFF
TRBV5-1	TRBJ1-5	CASSLVPGSNQPQHF
TRBV30	TRBJ1-5	CAWSVMGANNQPQHF
TRBV18	TRBJ2-3	CASSPLAGSTDTQYF
TRBV7-9	TRBJ2-5	CASSVPGRQGRETQYF
TRBV7-2	TRBJ2-7	CASSPQTGSYEQYF
TRBV5-1	TRBJ2-5	CASSPMQGQETQYF